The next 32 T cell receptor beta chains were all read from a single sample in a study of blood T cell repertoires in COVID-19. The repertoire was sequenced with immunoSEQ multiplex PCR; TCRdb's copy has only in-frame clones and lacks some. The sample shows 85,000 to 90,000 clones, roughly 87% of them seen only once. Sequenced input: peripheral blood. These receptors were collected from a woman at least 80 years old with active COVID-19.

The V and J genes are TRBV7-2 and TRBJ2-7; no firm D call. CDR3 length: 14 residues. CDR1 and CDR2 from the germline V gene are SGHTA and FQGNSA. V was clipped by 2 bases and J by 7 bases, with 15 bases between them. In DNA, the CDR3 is TGTGCCAGCAGCTTATTCGGTGTGGGCTGGGAGCAGTACTTC. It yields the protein CASSLFGVGWEQYF.

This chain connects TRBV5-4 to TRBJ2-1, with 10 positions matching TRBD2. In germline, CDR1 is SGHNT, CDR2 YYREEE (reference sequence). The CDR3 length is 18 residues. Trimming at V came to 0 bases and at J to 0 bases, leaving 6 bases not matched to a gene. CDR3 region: CASSLALAGVSSYNEQFF. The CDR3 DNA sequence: TGTGCCAGCAGCTTGGCCCTAGCGGGGGTCAGCTCCTACAATGAGCAGTTCTTC.

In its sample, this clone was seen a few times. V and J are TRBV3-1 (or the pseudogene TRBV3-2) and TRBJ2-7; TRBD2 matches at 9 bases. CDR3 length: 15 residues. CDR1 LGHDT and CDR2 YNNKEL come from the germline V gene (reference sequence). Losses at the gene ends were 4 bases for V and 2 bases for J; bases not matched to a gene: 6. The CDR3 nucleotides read TGTGCCAGCAGCCCGGGACTAGCCGCCCCCTACGAGCAGTACTTC. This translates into CASSPGLAAPYEQYF.

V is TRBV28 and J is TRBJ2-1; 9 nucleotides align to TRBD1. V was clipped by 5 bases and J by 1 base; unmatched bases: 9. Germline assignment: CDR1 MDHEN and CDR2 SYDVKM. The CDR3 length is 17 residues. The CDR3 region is CASSERPGQGSYNEQFF. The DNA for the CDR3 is TGTGCCAGCAGTGAACGTCCGGGACAGGGATCCTACAATGAGCAGTTCTTC.

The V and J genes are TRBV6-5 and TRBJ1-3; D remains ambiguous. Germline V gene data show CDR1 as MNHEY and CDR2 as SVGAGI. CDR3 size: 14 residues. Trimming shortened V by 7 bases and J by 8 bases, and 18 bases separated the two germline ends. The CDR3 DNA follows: TGTGCCAGCAAACCTCGGGGTATCGAAGACACCATATATTTT. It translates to CASKPRGIEDTIYF.

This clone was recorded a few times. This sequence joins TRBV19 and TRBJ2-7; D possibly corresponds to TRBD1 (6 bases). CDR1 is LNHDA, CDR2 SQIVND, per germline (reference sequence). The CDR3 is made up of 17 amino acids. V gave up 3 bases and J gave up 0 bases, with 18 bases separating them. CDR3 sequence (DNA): TGTGCCAGTAGTATCACAACCAGGGGCTATAGCTCCTACGAGCAGTACTTC. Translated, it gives CASSITTRGYSSYEQYF.

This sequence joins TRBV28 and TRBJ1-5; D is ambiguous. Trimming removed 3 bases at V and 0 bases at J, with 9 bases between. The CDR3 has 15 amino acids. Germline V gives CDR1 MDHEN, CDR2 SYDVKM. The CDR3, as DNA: TGTGCCAGCAGTTTCCGAGCATATAGCAATCAGCCCCAGCATTTT. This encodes CASSFRAYSNQPQHF.

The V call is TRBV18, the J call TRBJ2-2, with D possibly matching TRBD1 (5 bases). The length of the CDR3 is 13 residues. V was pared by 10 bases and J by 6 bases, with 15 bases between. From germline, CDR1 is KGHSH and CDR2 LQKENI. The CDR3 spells CATHQQGPGELFF. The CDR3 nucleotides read TGTGCCACCCACCAGCAGGGTCCCGGGGAGCTGTTTTTT.

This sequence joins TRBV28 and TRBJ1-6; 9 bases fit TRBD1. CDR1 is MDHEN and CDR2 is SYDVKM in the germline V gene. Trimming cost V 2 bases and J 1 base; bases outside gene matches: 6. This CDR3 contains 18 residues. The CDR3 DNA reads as TGTGCCAGCAGTTTAGGGACAGGGATTAAATCCTATAATTCACCCCTCCACTTT. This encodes CASSLGTGIKSYNSPLHF. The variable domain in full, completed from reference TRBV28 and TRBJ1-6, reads DVKVTQSSRYLVKRTGEKVFLECVQDMDHENMFWYRQDPGLGLRLIYFSYDVKMKEKGDIPEGYSVSREKKERFSLILESASTNQTSMYLCASSLGTGIKSYNSPLHFGNGTRLTVT.

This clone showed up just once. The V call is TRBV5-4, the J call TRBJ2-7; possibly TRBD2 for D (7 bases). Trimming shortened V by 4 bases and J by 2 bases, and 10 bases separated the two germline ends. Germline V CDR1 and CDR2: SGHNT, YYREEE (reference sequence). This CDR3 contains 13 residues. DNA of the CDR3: TGTGCCAGCAGCCGAGGGGGGGCCTACGAGCAGTACTTC. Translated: CASSRGGAYEQYF.

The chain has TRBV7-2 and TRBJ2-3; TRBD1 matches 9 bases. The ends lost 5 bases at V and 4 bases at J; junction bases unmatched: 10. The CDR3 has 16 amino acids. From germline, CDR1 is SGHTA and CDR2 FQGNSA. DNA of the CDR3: TGTGCCAGCAGCACTGGGACAGGGATTGTACCAGATACGCAGTATTTT. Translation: CASSTGTGIVPDTQYF.

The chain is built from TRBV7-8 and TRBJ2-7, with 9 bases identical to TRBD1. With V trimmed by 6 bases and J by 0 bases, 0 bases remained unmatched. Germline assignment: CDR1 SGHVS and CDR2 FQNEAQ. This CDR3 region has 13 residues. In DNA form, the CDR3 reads TGTGCCAGCAGGACAGGGGGCTCCTACGAGCAGTACTTC. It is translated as CASRTGGSYEQYF. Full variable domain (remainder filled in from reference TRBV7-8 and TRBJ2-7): GAGVSQSPRYKVAKRGQDVALRCDPISGHVSLFWYQQALGQGPEFLTYFQNEAQLDKSGLPSDRFFAERPEGSVSTLKIQRTQQEDSAVYLCASRTGGSYEQYFGPGTRLTVT.

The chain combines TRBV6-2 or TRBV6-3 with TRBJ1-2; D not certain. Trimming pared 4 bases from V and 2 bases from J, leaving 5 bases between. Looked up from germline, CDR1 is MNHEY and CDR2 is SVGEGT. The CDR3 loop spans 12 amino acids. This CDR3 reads CASSFVNYGYTF. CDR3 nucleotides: TGTGCCAGCAGTTTCGTGAACTATGGCTACACCTTC.

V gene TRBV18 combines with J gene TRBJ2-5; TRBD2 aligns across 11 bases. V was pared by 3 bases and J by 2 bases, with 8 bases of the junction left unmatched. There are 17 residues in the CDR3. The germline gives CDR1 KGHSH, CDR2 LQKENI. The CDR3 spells CASSPPGLAGGQETQYF. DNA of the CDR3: TGTGCCAGCTCACCTCCCGGGCTAGCGGGAGGACAAGAGACCCAGTACTTC.

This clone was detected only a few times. The CDR3, as DNA: TGTGCCAGCAGTTCCCCGGGGACTTATGGAGATACGCAGTATTTT. Translation gives CASSSPGTYGDTQYF. The rearrangement links TRBV28 to TRBJ2-3; D possibly corresponds to TRBD2 (6 bases). The V gene's germline CDR1 is MDHEN and CDR2 SYDVKM. CDR3 length: 15 amino acids. Trimming pared 4 bases from V and 5 bases from J, leaving 16 bases between.

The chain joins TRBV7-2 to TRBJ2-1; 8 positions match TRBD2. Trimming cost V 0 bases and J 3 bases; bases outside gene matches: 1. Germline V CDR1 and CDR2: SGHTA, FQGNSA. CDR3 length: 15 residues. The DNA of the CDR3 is TGTGCCAGCAGCTTAGCTCTAGCGGGCTACAATGAGCAGTTCTTC. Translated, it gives CASSLALAGYNEQFF.

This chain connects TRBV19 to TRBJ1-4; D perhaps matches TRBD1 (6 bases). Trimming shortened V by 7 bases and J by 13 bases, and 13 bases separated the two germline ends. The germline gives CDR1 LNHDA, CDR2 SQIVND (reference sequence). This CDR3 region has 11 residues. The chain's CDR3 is CASTSDRSLFF. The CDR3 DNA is TGTGCCAGTACCTCCGACAGGTCACTGTTTTTT.

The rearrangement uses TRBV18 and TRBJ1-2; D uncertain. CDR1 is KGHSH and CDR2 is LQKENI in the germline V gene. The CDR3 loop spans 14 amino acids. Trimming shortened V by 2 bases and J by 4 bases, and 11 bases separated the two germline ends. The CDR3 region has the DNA TGTGCCAGCTCACCAAGTGATCCGGGCTATGGCTACACCTTC. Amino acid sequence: CASSPSDPGYGYTF.

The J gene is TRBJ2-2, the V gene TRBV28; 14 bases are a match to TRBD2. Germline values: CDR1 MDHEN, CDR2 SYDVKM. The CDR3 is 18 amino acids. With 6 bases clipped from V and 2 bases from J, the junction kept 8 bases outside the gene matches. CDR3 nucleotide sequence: TGTGCCAGCAGCGGTGGACTAGCGGGAGGAGTAAACACCGGGGAGCTGTTTTTT. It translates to CASSGGLAGGVNTGELFF.

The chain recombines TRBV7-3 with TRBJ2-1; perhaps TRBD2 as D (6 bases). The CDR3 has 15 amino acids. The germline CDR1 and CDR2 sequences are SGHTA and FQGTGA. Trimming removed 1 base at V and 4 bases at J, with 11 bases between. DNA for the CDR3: TGTGCCAGCAGCTTAAAAGGGACTGGGTACAATGAGCAGTTCTTC. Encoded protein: CASSLKGTGYNEQFF.

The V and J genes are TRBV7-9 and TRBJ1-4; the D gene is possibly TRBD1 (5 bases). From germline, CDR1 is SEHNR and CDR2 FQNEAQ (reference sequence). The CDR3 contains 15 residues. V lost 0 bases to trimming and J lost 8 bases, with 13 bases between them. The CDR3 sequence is CASSLAGGGDEKLFF. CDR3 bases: TGTGCCAGCAGCTTAGCGGGGGGTGGCGACGAAAAACTGTTTTTT.

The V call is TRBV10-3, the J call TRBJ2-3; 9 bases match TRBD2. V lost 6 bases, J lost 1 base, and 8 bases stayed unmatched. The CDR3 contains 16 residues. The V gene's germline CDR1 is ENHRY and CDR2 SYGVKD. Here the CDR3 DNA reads TGTGCCATCAGCACTAGTAGCGGGGGTGGCACAGATACGCAGTATTTT. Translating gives CAISTSSGGGTDTQYF.

This chain's CDR3 is CASSPSGGPGWSYGYTF. The CDR3, as DNA: TGTGCCAGCAGCCCAAGCGGGGGGCCCGGATGGAGCTATGGCTACACCTTC. The gene calls are TRBV3-1 (or the pseudogene TRBV3-2) and TRBJ1-2; weak D call: TRBD1 (6 bases). The germline gives CDR1 LGHDT, CDR2 YNNKEL (reference sequence). Trimming left V 4 bases short and J 4 bases short, with 22 bases between. CDR3 size: 17 residues.

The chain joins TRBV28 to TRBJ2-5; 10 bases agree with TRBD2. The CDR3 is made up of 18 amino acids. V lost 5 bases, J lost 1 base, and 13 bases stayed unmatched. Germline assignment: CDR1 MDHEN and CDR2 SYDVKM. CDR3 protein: CASSPTQILAGRQETQYF. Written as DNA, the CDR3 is TGTGCCAGCAGTCCCACCCAAATACTAGCGGGGCGCCAAGAGACCCAGTACTTC.

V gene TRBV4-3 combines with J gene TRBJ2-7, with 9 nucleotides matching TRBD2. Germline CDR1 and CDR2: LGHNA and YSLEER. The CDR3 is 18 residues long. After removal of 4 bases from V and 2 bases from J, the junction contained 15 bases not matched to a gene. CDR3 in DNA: TGCGCCAGCAGCCTTTTACTCGGGGATAGCGGGAGTGCCTACGAGCAGTACTTC. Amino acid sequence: CASSLLLGDSGSAYEQYF.

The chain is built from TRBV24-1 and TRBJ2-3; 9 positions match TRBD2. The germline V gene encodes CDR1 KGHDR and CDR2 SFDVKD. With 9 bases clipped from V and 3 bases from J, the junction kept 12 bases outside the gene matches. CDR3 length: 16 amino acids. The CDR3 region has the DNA TGTGCCACCTCCTTCCCGCGGGAGGGCTATACAGATACGCAGTATTTT. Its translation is CATSFPREGYTDTQYF.

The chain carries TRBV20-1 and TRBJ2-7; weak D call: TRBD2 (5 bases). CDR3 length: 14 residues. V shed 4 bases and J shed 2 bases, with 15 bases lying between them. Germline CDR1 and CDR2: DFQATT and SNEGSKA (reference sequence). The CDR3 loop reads CSANERGRAYEQYF. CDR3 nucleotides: TGCAGTGCTAATGAACGGGGTCGCGCCTACGAGCAGTACTTC.

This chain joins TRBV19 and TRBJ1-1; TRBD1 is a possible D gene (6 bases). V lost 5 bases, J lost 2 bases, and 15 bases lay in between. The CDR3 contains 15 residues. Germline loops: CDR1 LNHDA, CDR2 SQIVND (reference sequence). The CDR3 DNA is TGTGCCAGTAGTGCCCGGGACACCGCTAACACTGAAGCTTTCTTT. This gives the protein CASSARDTANTEAFF.

CDR3 amino acids: CASSRLPVQSSYEQYF. The CDR3 bases are TGCGCCAGCAGCCGCCTCCCGGTACAGAGCTCCTACGAGCAGTACTTC. The V call is TRBV5-1, the J call TRBJ2-7; no reliable D call. Trimming shortened V by 4 bases and J by 0 bases, and 17 bases separated the two germline ends. This CDR3 has 16 amino acids. Germline assignment: CDR1 SGHRS and CDR2 YFSETQ.

CDR3 in amino acids: CASSRRQGRNQPQHF. CDR3 in DNA: TGTGCCAGCAGCCGACGACAGGGACGCAATCAGCCCCAGCATTTT. The chain recombines TRBV13 with TRBJ1-5, with 7 positions matching TRBD1. There are 15 residues in the CDR3. In germline, CDR1 is PRHDT, CDR2 FYEKMQ (reference sequence). With V trimmed by 5 bases and J by 2 bases, 6 bases remained unmatched.

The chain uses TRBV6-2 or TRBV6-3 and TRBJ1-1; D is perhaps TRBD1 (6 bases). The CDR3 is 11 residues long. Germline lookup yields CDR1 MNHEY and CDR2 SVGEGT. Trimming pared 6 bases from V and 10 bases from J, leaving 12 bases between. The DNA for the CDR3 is TGTGCCAGCAGCTCAGGGGCGCCAGCTTTCTTT. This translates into CASSSGAPAFF.

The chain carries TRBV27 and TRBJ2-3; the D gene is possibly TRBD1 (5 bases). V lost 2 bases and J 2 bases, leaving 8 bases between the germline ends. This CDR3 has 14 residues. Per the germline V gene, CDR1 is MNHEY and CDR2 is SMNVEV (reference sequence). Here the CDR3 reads CASSLGALTDTQYF. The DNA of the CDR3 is TGTGCCAGCAGTTTAGGGGCTCTCACAGATACGCAGTATTTT.